These 15 T cell receptor beta chains were all obtained from the same sample, sequenced in a study of OX40 agonist ivuxolimab in advanced cancers. Clones were read by immunoSEQ multiplex PCR, and TCRdb kept only the in-frame ones, dropping some. Of more than 45,000 clones in the sample, less than 90% were seen once. The sequenced sample was CD4+ or CD8+ T cells sorted from blood, obtained in a trial of the OX40 agonist ivuxolimab. These receptors originate from an adult with an advanced solid tumor such as melanoma, head and neck, liver or kidney cancer.

This clone has just one count. V gene TRBV29-1 combines with J gene TRBJ2-3, with D possibly TRBD2 on 6 matching bases. V lost 7 bases and J lost 0, with 17 bases in between. This CDR3 contains 15 residues. CDR1 and CDR2 from the germline V gene are SQVTM and ANQGSEA. CDR3 in amino acids: CSGQRRAGSTDTQYF. The CDR3 nucleotides are TGCAGCGGGCAGAGGAGGGCGGGTAGCACAGATACGCAGTATTTT.

The V call is TRBV5-8, the J call TRBJ1-5; D is unresolved. This CDR3 is 14 amino acids long. The ends were cut back, 0 bases at V and 1 base at J, with 5 bases in the middle. Per the germline V gene, CDR1 is SGHTS and CDR2 is YDEGEE. The CDR3 loop is CASSLDGSNQPQHF. In nucleotides, the CDR3 is TGTGCCAGCAGCTTGGATGGGAGCAATCAGCCCCAGCATTTT. Using reference TRBV5-8 and TRBJ1-5 for the parts outside the CDR3, the full variable domain is EAGVTQSPTHLIKTRGQQATLRCSPISGHTSVYWYQQALGLGLQFLLWYDEGEERNRGNFPPRFSGRQFPNYSSELNVNALELEDSALYLCASSLDGSNQPQHFGDGTRLSIL.

The rearrangement uses TRBV11-3 and TRBJ1-1, with D possibly TRBD1 on 5 matching bases. V dropped 4 bases and J dropped 7 bases, with 13 bases sitting between them. The CDR3 is made up of 13 amino acids. Germline CDR1 and CDR2: SGHNT and YENEEA. CDR3 sequence reads: CASSSRVNGEAFF. The CDR3 DNA follows: TGTGCCAGCAGCTCCAGGGTGAACGGTGAAGCTTTCTTT.

The CDR3 bases are TGTGCCAGCAGCTCTTCCAGAAGCTCCTACGAGCAGTACTTC. It specifies CASSSSRSSYEQYF. The chain uses TRBV11-3 and TRBJ2-7; D uncertain. CDR1 is SGHNT and CDR2 is YENEEA in the germline V gene. The CDR3 is 14 amino acids. V was trimmed by 4 bases and J by 0 bases, leaving 10 bases between them.

The chain recombines TRBV4-1 with TRBJ2-7, with D uncertain. Germline values: CDR1 MGHRA, CDR2 YSYEKL. V lost 1 base, J lost 2 bases, and 9 bases lay in between. This CDR3 region has 14 residues. CDR3 protein: CASSQVLNPYEQYF. DNA of the CDR3: TGCGCCAGCAGCCAAGTCCTCAATCCCTACGAGCAGTACTTC.

The CDR3 sequence: CASSPRGGRTDTQYF. The CDR3 DNA follows: TGTGCCAGCAGCCCCCGCGGGGGCCGTACAGATACGCAGTATTTT. The chain uses TRBV9 and TRBJ2-3; D perhaps matches TRBD2 (7 bases). Germline CDR1 and CDR2: SGDLS and YYNGEE. Trimming shortened V by 4 bases and J by 3 bases, and 15 bases separated the two germline ends. The CDR3 covers 15 residues.

This clone was recorded a few times. The CDR3 sequence is CASSQSQGWNTEAFF. For the CDR3, the DNA is TGTGCCAGCAGCCAATCACAGGGATGGAACACTGAAGCTTTCTTT. The V call is TRBV16, the J call TRBJ1-1; D possibly corresponds to TRBD1 (6 bases). The V end was cut by 0 bases, the J end by 1 base, with 9 bases between. CDR3 length: 15 residues. Germline lookup yields CDR1 KGHSY and CDR2 FQNENV.

CDR3: CASSVLLAGGETQYF. The CDR3 bases are TGTGCCAGCAGTGTACTACTAGCGGGAGGGGAGACCCAGTACTTC. This rearrangement joins TRBV6-1 to TRBJ2-5, with 13 positions matching TRBD2. Germline CDR1 reads MNHNS; CDR2 reads SASEGT. J was trimmed by 5 bases and V by 4 bases; bases with no gene match: 4. There are 15 residues in the CDR3.

The V and J genes are TRBV28 and TRBJ2-5; a weak D match, TRBD1 (6 bases). This CDR3 spans 16 amino acids. Germline lookup yields CDR1 MDHEN and CDR2 SYDVKM. The germline V and J ends were trimmed by 5 bases and 4 bases, with 20 bases remaining between them. This CDR3 is CASSPSGEQGRETQYF. The CDR3 DNA reads as TGTGCCAGCAGTCCCTCAGGGGAACAGGGTAGAGAGACCCAGTACTTC.

This clone was recorded a few times. The rearrangement links TRBV5-1 to TRBJ2-5; perhaps D is TRBD1 or TRBD2 (6 bases each). The V gene lost 6 bases and the J gene lost 5 bases, with 11 bases spanning the gap. Looked up from germline, CDR1 is SGHRS and CDR2 is YFSETQ. The CDR3 sequence is 12 residues long. CDR3 sequence (DNA): TGCGCCAGCAAGGGGGGCGGGGAGACCCAGTACTTC. This sequence encodes CASKGGGETQYF.

This chain joins TRBV5-1 and TRBJ2-3; 8 bases align to TRBD1. V was clipped by 4 bases and J by 2 bases; unmatched bases: 6. CDR3 length: 15 amino acids. Per the germline V gene, CDR1 is SGHRS and CDR2 is YFSETQ. CDR3 DNA sequence: TGCGCCAGCAGCACCGGGACAGGATTCACAGATACGCAGTATTTT. This sequence encodes CASSTGTGFTDTQYF.

The chain couples TRBV7-6 to TRBJ2-6; the match to TRBD1 covers 10 bases. V lost 5 bases to trimming and J lost 2 bases; unmatched junction nucleotides: 0. The CDR3 consists of 15 residues. The germline gives CDR1 SGHVS, CDR2 FNYEAQ. The CDR3 loop is CASSGTGAGANVLTF. The CDR3 nucleotides are TGTGCCAGCAGCGGGACAGGGGCTGGGGCCAACGTCCTGACTTTC.

The chain carries TRBV18 and TRBJ1-3; TRBD1 is a possible D gene (5 bases). With 8 bases removed from V and 4 bases from J, the gap between germline ends came to 12 bases. Germline V gene lookup returns CDR1 KGHSH and CDR2 LQKENI. The CDR3 spans 13 residues. DNA of the CDR3: TGTGCCAGCACCCAGAGGGACGGAAACACCATATATTTT. As protein: CASTQRDGNTIYF.

In DNA form, the CDR3 reads TGTGCCAGCAGCTTAGCGGGACACGACATTTCACCCCTCCACTTT. This gives the protein CASSLAGHDISPLHF. This rearrangement joins TRBV7-2 to TRBJ1-6; D might be TRBD1 (6 bases). Germline CDR1 is SGHTA and CDR2 is FQGNSA. There are 15 residues in the CDR3. Trimming took off 0 bases at V and 9 bases at J, with 12 bases between the two ends.

In its sample, this clone was seen once. The chain links TRBV21-1 to TRBJ2-5; TRBD2 was called by the table and not checked on the DNA. TRBV21-1 is a recognized pseudogene. The CDR3 loop spans 14 amino acids. CDR3 bases: TGTGCCCCGACGACTAGCGGGGTACAAGAGACCCAGTACTTC. This sequence encodes CAPTTSGVQETQYF.